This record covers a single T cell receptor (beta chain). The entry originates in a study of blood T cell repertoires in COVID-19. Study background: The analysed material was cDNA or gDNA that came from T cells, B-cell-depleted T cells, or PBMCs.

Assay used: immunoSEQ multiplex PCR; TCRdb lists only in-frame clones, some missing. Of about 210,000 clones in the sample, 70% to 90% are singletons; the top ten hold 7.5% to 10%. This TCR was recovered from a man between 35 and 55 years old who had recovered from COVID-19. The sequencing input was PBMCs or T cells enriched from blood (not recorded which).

The CDR3 is CASTSSGLLTGGYTF. The DNA for the CDR3 is TGTGCCAGCACTTCGTCAGGGCTACTAACTGGGGGCTACACCTTC. The J gene is TRBJ1-2, the V gene TRBV2; possible D gene TRBD1, 5 bases. There are 15 residues in the CDR3. Germline V CDR1 and CDR2: SNHLY, FYNNEI. Deletions cut 7 bases from V and 8 bases from J, with 23 bases between.